This T cell receptor beta chain was sequenced during a study of cytomegalovirus exposure and HLA in healthy donors. Across the whole study: In a later analysis, it was reported that the approximately 110 validation repertoires had been produced on the same platform as the 500 to 750 repertoires belonging to the first cohort.

The validation cohort, a group of around 120 subjects, included the donors and was separate from the approximately 650-subject first cohort. On this clone itself: The antigen is unknown.

Findings of the study overall: The study recorded 150 to 200 TCR beta chains that were cytomegalovirus-associated. In vitro, three CMV-associated chains proved specific for CMV antigens.

Repertoires were generated with immunoSEQ multiplex PCR, while TCRdb's copy carries only in-frame clones and drops some. The table includes about 130,000 clones, about 90% detected once. The receptor comes from a man younger than 40 in good health and CMV-seronegative. Sequencing was performed on PBMCs.

The CDR3 nucleotides are TGTGCCAGCAGTACTCCTAACTACGAGCAGTACTTC. Translated, it gives CASSTPNYEQYF. The chain joins TRBV6-5 to TRBJ2-7; no firm D call. Trimming cost V 5 bases and J 3 bases, with 8 bases left between them. Germline values: CDR1 MNHEY, CDR2 SVGAGI. The CDR3 runs 12 residues.